This TCR beta chain was identified during a study of Graves' ophthalmopathy and Graves' hyperthyroidism. RNA transcripts yielded amplified TCR beta CDR3 regions. In the first round, RT-PCR was carried out with HTBI primers, and a multiplex PCR formed the second round. Via MiXCR, TCRdb re-called the multiplex PCR reads, giving one row per CDR3 protein. The data show over a million distinct CDR3 sequences, less than 45% seen once. The V end was cut by 5 bases, the J end by 0 bases, with 13 bases between. The CDR3 contains 16 residues. Looked up from germline, CDR1 is SGHAT and CDR2 is FQNNGV. Serum thyroxine and TRAb, along with clinical symptoms, thyroid ultrasound and orbital computed tomography, were what diagnosis relied on.

Sequencing was carried out using peripheral blood or thyroid tissue (not recorded which). The sequence derives from an adult man with Graves' hyperthyroidism. The chain carries TRBV11-2 and TRBJ1-4, with D hard to call. The CDR3 loop is CASSAGVTATNEKLFF. The DNA for the CDR3 is TGTGCCAGCAGCGCCGGGGTAACTGCAACTAATGAAAAACTGTTTTTT.